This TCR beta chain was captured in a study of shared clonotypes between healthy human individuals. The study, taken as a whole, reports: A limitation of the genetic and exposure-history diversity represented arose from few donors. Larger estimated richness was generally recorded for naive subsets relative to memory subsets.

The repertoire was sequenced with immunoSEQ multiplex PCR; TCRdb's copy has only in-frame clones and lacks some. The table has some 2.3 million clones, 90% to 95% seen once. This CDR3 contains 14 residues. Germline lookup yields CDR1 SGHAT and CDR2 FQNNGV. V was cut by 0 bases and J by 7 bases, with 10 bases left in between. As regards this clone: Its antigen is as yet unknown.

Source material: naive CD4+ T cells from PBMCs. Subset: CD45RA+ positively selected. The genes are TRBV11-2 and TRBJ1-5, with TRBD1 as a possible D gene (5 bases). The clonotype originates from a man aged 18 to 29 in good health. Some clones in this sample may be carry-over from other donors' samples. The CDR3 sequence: CASSLDGAEQPQHF. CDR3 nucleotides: TGTGCCAGCAGCTTAGATGGGGCAGAACAGCCCCAGCATTTT.